This passage covers 26 T cell receptor beta chains from one sample sequenced in a study of blood T cell repertoires in COVID-19. Profiling relied on immunoSEQ multiplex PCR, and the TCRdb table lists in-frame clones only, not all of them. The sample lists about 91,000 clones, approximately 77% occurring once. The sequencing sample was made of peripheral blood. These receptors all come from a woman aged 80 or older with acute or convalescent COVID-19.

The V and J genes are TRBV20-1 and TRBJ2-5; 10 positions match TRBD2. Trimming took 3 bases from V and 3 from J; bases not matched to a gene: 10. Germline values: CDR1 DFQATT, CDR2 SNEGSKA (reference sequence). The CDR3 totals 16 residues. The CDR3 nucleotides are TGCAGTGCTAGTGAGGGAACTAGCGGGGCCAAAGAGACCCAGTACTTC. Protein: CSASEGTSGAKETQYF.

This chain links TRBV12-5 with TRBJ2-4; no definite D call. The germline gives CDR1 LGHNT, CDR2 FRNRAP. The germline V and J ends were trimmed by 6 bases and 0 bases, with 15 bases remaining between them. This CDR3 has 16 amino acids. The CDR3 is CASGPLWALAKNIQYF. As DNA, the CDR3 is TGTGCTAGTGGCCCGTTGTGGGCCTTAGCCAAAAACATTCAGTACTTC.

This clone occurred many times. This chain links TRBV19 with TRBJ1-5; 8 bases line up with TRBD1. CDR3 length: 16 amino acids. Germline lookup yields CDR1 LNHDA and CDR2 SQIVND (reference sequence). The V gene end was trimmed by 3 bases and the J gene end by 6 bases; junction bases not matched to a gene: 10. The DNA for the CDR3 is TGTGCCAGTAGTATTAAGGGTGCAGGGGGCTTTCAGCCCCAGCATTTT. Protein sequence: CASSIKGAGGFQPQHF. Complete variable domain (other parts from reference TRBV19 and TRBJ1-5): DGGITQSPKYLFRKEGQNVTLSCEQNLNHDAMYWYRQDPGQGLRLIYYSQIVNDFQKGDIAEGYSVSREKKESFPLTVTSAQKNPTAFYLCASSIKGAGGFQPQHFGDGTRLSIL.

The rearrangement uses TRBV29-1 and TRBJ2-5; D is unclear. This CDR3 has 12 amino acids. Germline values: CDR1 SQVTM, CDR2 ANQGSEA. The V end lost 2 bases, the J end lost 5 bases, and 9 bases lay between the germline ends. CDR3 sequence: CSVEQSVETQYF. The CDR3 region has the DNA TGCAGCGTTGAACAGTCCGTTGAGACCCAGTACTTC. The entire variable domain, with the rest obtained from reference TRBV29-1 and TRBJ2-5, is as follows: SAVISQKPSRDICQRGTSLTIQCQVDSQVTMMFWYRQQPGQSLTLIATANQGSEATYESGFVIDKFPISRPNLTFSTLTVSNMSPEDSSIYLCSVEQSVETQYFGPGTRLLVL.

The gene calls are TRBV7-2 and TRBJ2-5; 9 bases map to TRBD1. The germline gives CDR1 SGHTA, CDR2 FQGNSA. The V segment lost 5 bases and the J segment 5 bases; nucleotides outside the gene matches: 6. The CDR3 has 14 amino acids. CDR3 nucleotide sequence: TGTGCCAGCAGCCCAGGACAGGGGATGGAGACCCAGTACTTC. It is translated as CASSPGQGMETQYF.

Only one count was recorded for this clone. V and J are TRBV7-9 and TRBJ2-7; TRBD2 agrees at 11 bases. The CDR3 covers 16 residues. The trim removed 5 bases at V and 2 bases at J, leaving 8 bases unmatched. From germline, CDR1 is SEHNR and CDR2 FQNEAQ (reference sequence). The CDR3 loop is CASSRTPSGGPYEQYF. The CDR3 nucleotides are TGTGCCAGCAGCCGGACTCCTAGCGGGGGGCCCTACGAGCAGTACTTC.

The chain employs TRBV9 and TRBJ1-1, with D possibly TRBD1 on 5 matching bases. Trimming took 2 bases from V and 4 from J, leaving 15 bases between them. Germline V CDR1 and CDR2: SGDLS, YYNGEE. CDR3 length: 15 amino acids. CDR3 DNA sequence: TGTGCCAGCAGCGTGTGGGGGGAAATGCTCACTGAAGCTTTCTTT. Its protein is CASSVWGEMLTEAFF.

The chain has TRBV28 and TRBJ1-6; 9 bases agree with TRBD1. After removal of 3 bases from V and 7 bases from J, the junction contained 4 bases not matched to a gene. There are 15 residues in the CDR3. Germline CDR1 MDHEN, CDR2 SYDVKM. CDR3 DNA sequence: TGTGCCAGCAGTTTCGTGACAGGGGGAAATTCACCCCTCCACTTT. Protein product: CASSFVTGGNSPLHF.

The CDR3 reads CASSPGGIAETQYF. CDR3 coding DNA: TGCGCCAGCAGCCCCGGCGGGATAGCGGAGACCCAGTACTTC. The chain couples TRBV4-3 to TRBJ2-5, with D perhaps TRBD2 (6 bases). Deletions cut 4 bases from V and 5 bases from J, with 14 bases between. The CDR3 consists of 14 residues. CDR1 is LGHNA and CDR2 is YSLEER in the germline V gene.

The chain carries TRBV18 and TRBJ1-5; TRBD1 aligns across 8 bases. The germline gives CDR1 KGHSH, CDR2 LQKENI. V lost 6 bases and J lost 5; bases outside the gene matches: 9. This CDR3 contains 15 residues. This CDR3 is CASSPSTGADQPQHF. CDR3 sequence (DNA): TGTGCCAGCTCCCCGTCGACAGGGGCCGATCAGCCCCAGCATTTT. Drawing the rest from reference TRBV18 and TRBJ1-5, the complete variable domain is NAGVMQNPRHLVRRRGQEARLRCSPMKGHSHVYWYRQLPEEGLKFMVYLQKENIIDESGMPKERFSAEFPKEGPSILRIQQVVRGDSAAYFCASSPSTGADQPQHFGDGTRLSIL.

The chain carries TRBV18 and TRBJ2-2, with D possibly TRBD1 on 7 matching bases. Germline assignment: CDR1 KGHSH and CDR2 LQKENI. CDR3 length equals 16 residues. Trimming took 2 bases from V and 1 from J, leaving 11 bases between them. CDR3 amino acids: CASSPSQGGNTGELFF. The CDR3 nucleotides are TGTGCCAGCTCACCATCGCAGGGGGGGAACACCGGGGAGCTGTTTTTT.

CDR3 in DNA: TGTGCCAGTAGCAAATCCCCGACAGGGTGGTACGAGCAGTACTTC. This codes for CASSKSPTGWYEQYF. V is TRBV19 and J is TRBJ2-7, with 7 bases fitting TRBD1. This CDR3 is built from 15 residues. Germline CDR1 reads LNHDA; CDR2 reads SQIVND (reference sequence). Trimming removed 6 bases from V and 4 bases from J; junction bases left unmatched: 12.

This chain links TRBV7-9 with TRBJ2-3; D possibly corresponds to TRBD2 (6 bases). This CDR3 has 14 amino acids. V was trimmed by 3 bases and J by 5 bases, leaving 12 bases between them. Germline assignment: CDR1 SEHNR and CDR2 FQNEAQ (reference sequence). CDR3 in DNA: TGTGCCAGCAGCTTGGGCGGGGCAGGAGATACGCAGTATTTT. Protein: CASSLGGAGDTQYF.

This clone appeared a few times. The CDR3 loop is CASSRRTGNSPLHF. The DNA for the CDR3 is TGTGCCAGCAGCCGCCGGACAGGGAATTCACCCCTCCACTTT. The V and J genes are TRBV7-9 and TRBJ1-6, with 8 bases that match TRBD1. CDR1 and CDR2 from the germline V gene are SEHNR and FQNEAQ (reference sequence). With 5 bases clipped from V and 7 bases from J, the junction kept 4 bases outside the gene matches. This CDR3 comprises 14 residues.

CDR3 region: CASSSPSGTETQYF. CDR3 sequence (DNA): TGTGCCAGCAGTTCGCCTAGCGGGACAGAGACCCAGTACTTC. The chain couples TRBV2 to TRBJ2-5; 9 positions match TRBD2. The CDR3 is 14 residues long. The germline gives CDR1 SNHLY, CDR2 FYNNEI. V shed 5 bases, J shed 4 bases, and the junction held 5 bases outside the gene matches.

V and J are TRBV30 and TRBJ1-1, with TRBD1 as a possible D gene (5 bases). Germline V gene sequence: CDR1 GTSNPN, CDR2 SVGIG (reference sequence). There are 15 residues in the CDR3. Deletions cut 0 bases from V and 5 bases from J, with 16 bases between. Here the CDR3 DNA reads TGTGCCTGGAGTGTAATTGCTTTAGGGGTTACTGAAGCTTTCTTT. Translating it yields CAWSVIALGVTEAFF.

The chain employs TRBV29-1 and TRBJ1-2; D unresolved. V lost 0 bases to trimming and J lost 8 bases, with 10 bases between them. Per germline, CDR1 SQVTM and CDR2 ANQGSEA. The CDR3 is 12 amino acids. The CDR3 sequence is CSVEEGSRGYTF. The CDR3 region has the DNA TGCAGCGTTGAAGAGGGGAGTAGGGGCTACACCTTC. The whole variable domain, remainder taken from reference TRBV29-1 and TRBJ1-2, is SAVISQKPSRDICQRGTSLTIQCQVDSQVTMMFWYRQQPGQSLTLIATANQGSEATYESGFVIDKFPISRPNLTFSTLTVSNMSPEDSSIYLCSVEEGSRGYTFGSGTRLTVV.

The gene calls are TRBV9 and TRBJ1-3; 10 bases are a match to TRBD1. J gave up 4 bases and V 4 bases, and 5 bases lay outside the gene matches. Germline V gene lookup returns CDR1 SGDLS and CDR2 YYNGEE. The CDR3 covers 15 residues. The DNA for the CDR3 is TGTGCCAGCAGCACCTGGGACAGGGGAGGAAACACCATATATTTT. Translation: CASSTWDRGGNTIYF.

This clone came up a few times. V usage is TRBV9 and J usage is TRBJ2-1; TRBD2 is a possible D gene (6 bases). Looked up from germline, CDR1 is SGDLS and CDR2 is YYNGEE. Trimming pared 4 bases from V and 8 bases from J, leaving 16 bases between. This CDR3 spans 14 amino acids. CDR3 nucleotide sequence: TGTGCCAGCAGCCCGACTAGTTTGAAGCATGAGCAGTTCTTC. This gives the protein CASSPTSLKHEQFF. Drawing the rest from reference TRBV9 and TRBJ2-1, the complete variable domain is DSGVTQTPKHLITATGQRVTLRCSPRSGDLSVYWYQQSLDQGLQFLIQYYNGEERAKGNILERFSAQQFPDLHSELNLSSLELGDSALYFCASSPTSLKHEQFFGPGTRLTVL.

The chain has TRBV9 and TRBJ1-2; D not certain. Trimming left V 4 bases short and J 4 bases short, with 20 bases between. The CDR3 spans 16 residues. In germline, CDR1 is SGDLS, CDR2 YYNGEE. CDR3 bases: TGTGCCAGCAGCCTCACGCCCCGTCCCGGTACCTATGGCTACACCTTC. The encoded protein is CASSLTPRPGTYGYTF.

The genes are TRBV19 and TRBJ2-4; 8 positions match TRBD1. Trimming cost V 7 bases and J 2 bases; bases outside gene matches: 7. Germline assignment: CDR1 LNHDA and CDR2 SQIVND (reference sequence). This CDR3 contains 15 residues. CDR3 coding DNA: TGTGCCAGTACCGACAGGGGTACCTCCAAAAACATTCAGTACTTC. Its translation: CASTDRGTSKNIQYF.

Turning to this clone: Additional DNA sequences in this sample encode the identical CDR3. The chain employs TRBV27 and TRBJ1-5, with D unresolved. The V end was cut by 5 bases, the J end by 7 bases, with 15 bases between. This CDR3 is built from 14 residues. Germline CDR1 is MNHEY and CDR2 is SMNVEV (reference sequence). The CDR3 DNA sequence: TGTGCCAGCAGTCTTACCGGTACGAGCCAGCCCCAGCATTTT. It specifies CASSLTGTSQPQHF.

This chain joins TRBV28 and TRBJ2-7, with 7 bases lining up with TRBD1. The CDR3 length is 15 residues. Trimming removed 6 bases from V and 0 bases from J; junction bases left unmatched: 8. CDR1 MDHEN and CDR2 SYDVKM come from the germline V gene. This chain's CDR3 is CASRLYRGSSYEQYF. The DNA for the CDR3 is TGTGCCAGCAGACTTTACAGGGGAAGCTCCTACGAGCAGTACTTC.

The chain uses TRBV4-2 and TRBJ1-5; tentative D call: TRBD1 (6 bases). Trimming removed 0 bases at V and 9 bases at J, with 15 bases between. The germline gives CDR1 LGHNA, CDR2 YNFKEQ. CDR3 length equals 15 residues. The CDR3 DNA reads as TGTGCCAGCAGCCAAGACGGACAGTACTTCGCGCCCCAGCATTTT. This codes for CASSQDGQYFAPQHF.

This clone turned up a few times. The chain is built from TRBV5-1 and TRBJ1-1, with TRBD1 matching over 7 bases. Trimming cost V 7 bases and J 6 bases; bases outside gene matches: 15. The CDR3 is 15 residues long. The germline V gene has CDR1 SGHRS and CDR2 YFSETQ. CDR3 region: CASLGGGLGNAEAFF. The CDR3 DNA follows: TGCGCCAGCCTAGGAGGGGGCCTCGGAAACGCTGAAGCTTTCTTT.

The chain carries TRBV18 and TRBJ1-2; D possibly corresponds to TRBD1 (6 bases). Trimming cost V 3 bases and J 2 bases, with 10 bases left between them. This CDR3 contains 14 residues. CDR1 is KGHSH and CDR2 is LQKENI in the germline V gene. The CDR3 coding sequence is TGTGCCAGCTCACCGAGGACAGAGAACTATGGCTACACCTTC. This codes for CASSPRTENYGYTF. Supplemented by reference TRBV18 and TRBJ1-2, the full variable domain reads NAGVMQNPRHLVRRRGQEARLRCSPMKGHSHVYWYRQLPEEGLKFMVYLQKENIIDESGMPKERFSAEFPKEGPSILRIQQVVRGDSAAYFCASSPRTENYGYTFGSGTRLTVV.